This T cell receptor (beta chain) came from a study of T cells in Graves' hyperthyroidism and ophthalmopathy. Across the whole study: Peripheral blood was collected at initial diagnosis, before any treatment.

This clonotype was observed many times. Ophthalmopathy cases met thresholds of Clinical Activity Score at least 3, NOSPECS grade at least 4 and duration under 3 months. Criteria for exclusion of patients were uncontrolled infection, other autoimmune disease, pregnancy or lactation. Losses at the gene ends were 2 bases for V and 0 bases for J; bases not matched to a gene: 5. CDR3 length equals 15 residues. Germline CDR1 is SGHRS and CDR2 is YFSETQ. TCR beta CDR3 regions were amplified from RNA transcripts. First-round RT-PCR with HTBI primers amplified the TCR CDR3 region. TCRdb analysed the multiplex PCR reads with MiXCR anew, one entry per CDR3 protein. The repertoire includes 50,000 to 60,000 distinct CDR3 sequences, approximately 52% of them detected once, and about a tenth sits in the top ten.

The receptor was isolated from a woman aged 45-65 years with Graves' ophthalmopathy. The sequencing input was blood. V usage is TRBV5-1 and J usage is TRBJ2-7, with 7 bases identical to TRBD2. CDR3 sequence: CASSLVAGSSYEQYF. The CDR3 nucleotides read TGCGCCAGCAGCTTAGTAGCGGGTAGCTCCTACGAGCAGTACTTC.